What follows are 29 T cell receptor beta chains derived from one specimen sequenced in a study of T cells in Graves' hyperthyroidism and ophthalmopathy. TCR beta CDR3 sequences were amplified from RNA transcripts. Carried out on the TCR CDR3, a first-round RT-PCR used the HTBI primer set. TCRdb passed the multiplex PCR reads through MiXCR, listing each CDR3 protein once. The sample lists about 600,000 distinct CDR3 sequences, 13% to 15% occurring once. The specimen sequenced was blood. The receptor source for this set is a woman aged 18-35 years with Graves' ophthalmopathy.

For this clonotype: The junction differs from germline at one of its ends, possibly a read error. The CDR3 nucleotides are TGTGCCAGCAGTTATCCGGTTTGGGGTTCTGGGGCCAGCGTCCTGACTTTC. Protein sequence: CASSYPVWGSGASVLTF. The chain couples TRBV28 to TRBJ2-6; possibly TRBD1 for D (5 bases). CDR3 size: 17 residues. Germline V gives CDR1 MDHEN, CDR2 SYDVKM.

This clonotype was detected many times. This chain uses TRBV12-3 or TRBV12-4 with TRBJ1-1, with D maybe TRBD1 (6 bases). Trimming removed 7 bases from V and 6 bases from J, with 18 bases in between. CDR3 length: 14 residues. The CDR3 protein is CASMNLGASAEAFF. For the CDR3, the DNA is TGTGCCAGCATGAATCTGGGGGCTAGCGCTGAAGCTTTCTTT.

This clonotype was recorded many times. This chain uses TRBV30 with TRBJ2-1; unclear D gene. The V gene's germline CDR1 is GTSNPN and CDR2 SVGIG (reference sequence). The CDR3 has 11 amino acids. V was trimmed by 0 bases and J by 5 bases, leaving 2 bases between them. The CDR3 coding sequence is TGTGCCTGGAGTGTAAACAATGAGCAGTTCTTC. Its protein is CAWSVNNEQFF.

CDR3 nucleotides: TGTGCCAGCAGTGACAGGGGGTGGACTCCAGAGACCCAGTACTTC. Translation gives CASSDRGWTPETQYF. The chain has TRBV25-1 and TRBJ2-5, with 7 positions matching TRBD1. The CDR3 spans 15 residues. The junction had 8 bases not matched to a gene; V was cut back by 3 bases and J by 4 bases. The germline CDR1 and CDR2 sequences are MGHDK and SYGVNS.

This clonotype has a count of ten or more. This rearrangement joins TRBV30 to TRBJ1-1, with a possible D match to TRBD1 (6 bases). The CDR3 has 13 amino acids. CDR1 is GTSNPN, CDR2 SVGIG, per germline (reference sequence). The V end lost 6 bases, the J end lost 3 bases, and 14 bases lay between the germline ends. The CDR3 DNA is TGTGCCTGTTTCAGGGGTCCGGACACTGAAGCTTTCTTT. It is translated as CACFRGPDTEAFF. Drawing the rest from reference TRBV30 and TRBJ1-1, the complete variable domain is SQTIHQWPATLVQPVGSPLSLECTVEGTSNPNLYWYRQAAGRGLQLLFYSVGIGQISSEVPQNLSASRPQDRQFILSSKKLLLSDSGFYLCACFRGPDTEAFFGQGTRLTVV.

In this sample, this clonotype turned up many times. This chain uses TRBV6-1 with TRBJ2-1; D remains unclear. Germline V gene sequence: CDR1 MNHNS, CDR2 SASEGT. With 5 bases removed from V and 0 bases from J, the gap between germline ends came to 11 bases. The CDR3 length is 15 residues. The CDR3 is CASSTDGSSYNEQFF. Written as DNA, the CDR3 is TGTGCCAGCAGTACGGACGGCAGCTCCTACAATGAGCAGTTCTTC.

This clonotype was counted a single time. This may arise from a read error, as a much more abundant clone is one base away. V and J are TRBV12-3 or TRBV12-4 and TRBJ2-2, with unresolved D. The CDR3 has 14 residues. Trimming removed 7 bases from V and 1 base from J, with 10 bases in between. As DNA, the CDR3 is TGTGCCAGCAATTTTTCCGGGAACACCGGGGAGCTGTTTTTT. This gives the protein CASNFSGNTGELFF.

The chain uses TRBV19 and TRBJ2-7; weak D call: TRBD2 (5 bases). Germline V gene lookup returns CDR1 LNHDA and CDR2 SQIVND (reference sequence). The CDR3 sequence is 15 residues long. The germline V and J ends were trimmed by 5 bases and 3 bases, with 17 bases remaining between them. The CDR3 DNA follows: TGTGCCAGTAGTTCCAGACTATCTAACAGCTACGAGCAGTACTTC. This gives the protein CASSSRLSNSYEQYF.

The table lists this clonotype with many counts. The chain is built from TRBV24-1 and TRBJ2-3, with D possibly being TRBD2 (6 bases). Germline CDR1 KGHDR, CDR2 SFDVKD. The CDR3 length is 16 residues. V lost 1 base and J 1 base, leaving 11 bases between the germline ends. The CDR3 nucleotides are TGTGCCACCAGTGATTTCGGGCCTAGCGGCACAGATACGCAGTATTTT. Residues: CATSDFGPSGTDTQYF.

This clonotype was observed a single time. The genes are TRBV4-1 and TRBJ1-5, with D unresolved. Trimming pared 0 bases from V and 1 base from J, leaving 7 bases between. The CDR3 sequence is 15 residues long. From germline, CDR1 is MGHRA and CDR2 YSYEKL. The CDR3 nucleotides are TGCGCCAGCAGCCAAGAAAATAAGAGCAATCAGCCCCAGCATTTT. Protein product: CASSQENKSNQPQHF.

This clonotype was seen only a few times. This chain uses TRBV4-1 with TRBJ2-2, with 12 bases fitting TRBD2. CDR1 MGHRA and CDR2 YSYEKL come from the germline V gene. V lost 0 bases and J lost 3; bases outside the gene matches: 5. This CDR3 has 18 amino acids. DNA of the CDR3: TGCGCCAGCAGCCAAGACGGTCTAGCGGGAGGGTACACCGGGGAGCTGTTTTTT. Its translation is CASSQDGLAGGYTGELFF.

This clonotype was detected many times. The gene calls are TRBV24-1 and TRBJ2-1; a weak D match, TRBD2 (7 bases). CDR3 length: 16 amino acids. The germline CDR1 and CDR2 sequences are KGHDR and SFDVKD. The ends were cut back, 5 bases at V and 5 bases at J, with 18 bases in the middle. As DNA, the CDR3 is TGTGCCACCAGTGGGCCTTCGGAGCGGGACAACAATGAGCAGTTCTTC. Translation gives CATSGPSERDNNEQFF.

This clonotype was seen repeatedly, ten times or more. This sequence joins TRBV19 and TRBJ1-5; no firm D call. CDR3 length: 12 residues. V was pared by 9 bases and J by 2 bases, with 8 bases between. Germline V gene lookup returns CDR1 LNHDA and CDR2 SQIVND (reference sequence). CDR3 region: CASRVGNQPQHF. The CDR3 DNA is TGTGCCAGCAGAGTCGGCAATCAGCCCCAGCATTTT.

V and J are TRBV11-3 and TRBJ2-1; 11 bases match TRBD2. CDR3 length: 16 amino acids. The J segment lost 2 bases and the V segment lost 6 bases, leaving 6 bases of the junction unmatched. CDR1 and CDR2 (germline): SGHNT, YENEEA. CDR3 residues: CASSVAGGRPYNEQFF. CDR3 nucleotides: TGTGCCAGCAGTGTAGCGGGAGGGCGGCCCTACAATGAGCAGTTCTTC.

This clonotype was recorded at least ten times. V usage is TRBV20-1 and J usage is TRBJ2-5, with 10 bases matching TRBD1. Germline CDR1 DFQATT, CDR2 SNEGSKA (reference sequence). This CDR3 comprises 16 residues. J gave up 2 bases and V 3 bases, and 9 bases lay outside the gene matches. The CDR3 DNA reads as TGCAGTGCTAGGCGTTCGGAGGGACAGGGGCAAGAGACCCAGTACTTC. Amino acids: CSARRSEGQGQETQYF.

This clonotype was detected many times. The V and J genes are TRBV20-1 and TRBJ2-7; D is possibly TRBD2 (7 bases). The CDR3 is 12 amino acids. Per germline, CDR1 DFQATT and CDR2 SNEGSKA (reference sequence). The V end was cut by 5 bases, the J end by 5 bases, with 13 bases between. DNA of the CDR3: TGCAGTGCTGGGGGCGGGAGAAACGAGCAGTACTTC. Amino acids: CSAGGGRNEQYF.

This clonotype showed up just a few times. This chain connects TRBV7-9 to TRBJ1-2, with 11 positions matching TRBD1. Germline V gives CDR1 SEHNR, CDR2 FQNEAQ (reference sequence). The CDR3 has 19 residues. After removal of 2 bases from V and 4 bases from J, the junction contained 15 bases not matched to a gene. The CDR3 reads CASSLPGGADGTGGYGYTF. CDR3 DNA: TGTGCCAGCAGCTTACCTGGCGGGGCCGACGGGACAGGGGGCTATGGCTACACCTTC.

This clonotype was counted between two and nine times. The chain is built from TRBV20-1 and TRBJ2-1; 8 nucleotides line up with TRBD2. The CDR3 spans 16 residues. The V segment lost 0 bases and the J segment 9 bases; nucleotides outside the gene matches: 13. Germline lookup yields CDR1 DFQATT and CDR2 SNEGSKA (reference sequence). DNA of the CDR3: TGCAGTGCTAGAGATGCGATGAGCGGGAGTTATGGTGAGCAGTTCTTC. It translates to CSARDAMSGSYGEQFF.

This clonotype was recorded at least ten times. V usage is TRBV6-6 and J usage is TRBJ2-7, with D uncertain. This CDR3 contains 15 residues. Germline loops: CDR1 MNHNY, CDR2 SVGAGI (reference sequence). The germline V and J ends were trimmed by 2 bases and 3 bases, with 14 bases remaining between them. The CDR3 region has the DNA TGTGCCAGCAGTTACCGGCCCAGGAACGGCTACGAGCAGTACTTC. Translating gives CASSYRPRNGYEQYF.

The chain employs TRBV12-3 or TRBV12-4 and TRBJ2-6, with D possibly being TRBD1 (5 bases). V lost 5 bases and J 1 base, leaving 15 bases between the germline ends. The CDR3 has 17 residues. The CDR3 reads CASSPRQPGSGANVLTF. The CDR3, as DNA: TGTGCCAGCAGTCCAAGACAGCCAGGGTCTGGGGCCAACGTCCTGACTTTC.

Remarks on this clonotype: This could be a read error, since a much larger clone is one nucleotide away. The rearrangement links TRBV5-1 to TRBJ1-2, with 9 bases fitting TRBD1. With V trimmed by 1 base and J by 8 bases, 15 bases remained unmatched. CDR3 length: 17 amino acids. Germline V lookup: CDR1 SGHRS, CDR2 YFSETQ. The CDR3 region is CASSLLRQGDEASGYTF. In DNA, the CDR3 is TGCGCCAGCAGCTTGTTGAGACAGGGGGATGAAGCGAGCGGCTACACCTTC.

This clonotype came up many times. The rearrangement uses TRBV7-9 and TRBJ2-3; unclear D gene. Per germline, CDR1 SEHNR and CDR2 FQNEAQ (reference sequence). The CDR3 spans 14 residues. V gave up 7 bases and J gave up 4 bases, with 15 bases separating them. The CDR3 nucleotides are TGTGCCAGCAACCAACGTCAAGAGGCAGATACGCAGTATTTT. Its translation: CASNQRQEADTQYF. The full variable domain, completed using reference TRBV7-9 and TRBJ2-3, is DTGVSQNPRHKITKRGQNVTFRCDPISEHNRLYWYRQTLGQGPEFLTYFQNEAQLEKSRLLSDRFSAERPKGSFSTLEIQRTEQGDSAMYLCASNQRQEADTQYFGPGTRLTVL.

In its sample, this clonotype was seen a few times. The gene calls are TRBV19 and TRBJ1-2, with D possibly matching TRBD1 (6 bases). The CDR3 extends over 16 amino acids. V shed 3 bases and J shed 4 bases, with 18 bases lying between them. Germline CDR1 and CDR2: LNHDA and SQIVND (reference sequence). This CDR3 is CASSITRFRGLYGYTF. Written as DNA, the CDR3 is TGTGCCAGTAGTATCACGCGGTTCAGGGGACTCTATGGCTACACCTTC.

A single count supports this clonotype. A much larger clone differs by one base, so this may be a read error. The V gene is TRBV12-3 or TRBV12-4, the J gene TRBJ2-1; 9 bases match TRBD2. The CDR3 extends over 15 amino acids. Trimming removed 7 bases from V and 8 bases from J; junction bases left unmatched: 12. The CDR3 region is CASTPRLAESDEQFF. In DNA, the CDR3 is TGTGCCAGCACCCCGAGACTAGCGGAGTCCGATGAGCAGTTCTTC.

This clonotype was observed a handful of times. CDR3 coding DNA: TGTGCCAGCAGTTCAGGACTAGCGGGATTCGGGGAGCTGTTTTTT. As protein: CASSSGLAGFGELFF. V usage is TRBV6-1 and J usage is TRBJ2-2; TRBD2 matches at 12 bases. CDR1 and CDR2 (germline): MNHNS, SASEGT. CDR3 length: 15 amino acids. With 5 bases clipped from V and 7 bases from J, the junction kept 5 bases outside the gene matches.

This clonotype was recorded many times. V usage is TRBV30 and J usage is TRBJ2-3; possibly TRBD2 for D (6 bases). Germline lookup yields CDR1 GTSNPN and CDR2 SVGIG (reference sequence). V lost 4 bases and J lost 4, with 15 bases in between. The CDR3 runs to 14 residues. The CDR3 region is CAWNSGGLPDTQYF. In nucleotides, the CDR3 is TGTGCCTGGAATTCCGGGGGATTGCCAGATACGCAGTATTTT.

The rearrangement joins TRBV18 to TRBJ2-1; 13 bases agree with TRBD2. This CDR3 comprises 19 residues. CDR1 KGHSH and CDR2 LQKENI come from the germline V gene. With 6 bases clipped from V and 7 bases from J, the junction kept 18 bases outside the gene matches. CDR3 amino acids: CASSPGGFGLAGDRNEQFF. CDR3 nucleotides: TGTGCCAGCTCTCCCGGGGGATTTGGACTAGCGGGAGACAGGAATGAGCAGTTCTTC.

The genes are TRBV6-5 and TRBJ2-2, with 11 bases that match TRBD2. V lost 2 bases and J lost 0; bases outside the gene matches: 2. The CDR3 has 17 amino acids. Germline V gene lookup returns CDR1 MNHEY and CDR2 SVGAGI. CDR3 protein: CASSYPLAGANTGELFF. The CDR3 DNA is TGTGCCAGCAGTTACCCACTAGCGGGAGCGAACACCGGGGAGCTGTTTTTT.

This clonotype was seen many times. This chain links TRBV20-1 with TRBJ2-6; unclear D gene. The germline V gene encodes CDR1 DFQATT and CDR2 SNEGSKA (reference sequence). V was trimmed by 0 bases and J by 1 base, leaving 7 bases between them. This CDR3 spans 15 amino acids. The CDR3 loop is CSARDGVSGANVLTF. In nucleotides, the CDR3 is TGCAGTGCTAGAGATGGTGTGTCTGGGGCCAACGTCCTGACTTTC.